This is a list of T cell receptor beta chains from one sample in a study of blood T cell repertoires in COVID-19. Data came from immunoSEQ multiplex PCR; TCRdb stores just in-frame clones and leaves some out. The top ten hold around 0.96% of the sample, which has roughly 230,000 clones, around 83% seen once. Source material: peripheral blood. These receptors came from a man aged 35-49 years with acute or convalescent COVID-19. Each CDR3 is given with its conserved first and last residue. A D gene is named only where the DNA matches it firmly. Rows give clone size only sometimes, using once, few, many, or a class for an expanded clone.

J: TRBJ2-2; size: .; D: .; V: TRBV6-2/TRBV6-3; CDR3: CASSLTSSATGELFF; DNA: TGTGCCAGCAGTCTAACTAGCTCGGCCACCGGGGAGCTGTTTTTT
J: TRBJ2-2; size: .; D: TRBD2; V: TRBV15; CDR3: CATSRGLAGTGELFF; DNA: TGTGCCACCAGCAGAGGGTTAGCGGGGACCGGGGAGCTGTTTTTT
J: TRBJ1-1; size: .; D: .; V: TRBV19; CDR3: CASSITRVGVRAFF; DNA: TGTGCCAGTAGTATAACCAGGGTTGGAGTGAGAGCTTTCTTT
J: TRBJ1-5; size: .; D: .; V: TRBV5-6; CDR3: CASSLYQGNQPQHF; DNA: TGTGCCAGCAGCTTGTACCAGGGGAATCAGCCCCAGCATTTT
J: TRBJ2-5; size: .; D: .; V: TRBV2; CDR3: CASSESYTQETQYF; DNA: TGTGCCAGCAGTGAGAGCTATACCCAAGAGACCCAGTACTTC
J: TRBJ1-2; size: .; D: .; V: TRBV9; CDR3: CASSVVRYTF; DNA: TGTGCCAGCAGCGTAGTACGGTACACCTTC
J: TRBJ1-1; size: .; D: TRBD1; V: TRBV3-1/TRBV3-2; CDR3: CASSQDFQGARGMNTEAFF; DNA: TGTGCCAGCAGCCAAGATTTCCAGGGGGCGCGAGGCATGAACACTGAAGCTTTCTTT
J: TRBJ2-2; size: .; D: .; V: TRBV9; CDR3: CASSKSTGELFF; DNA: TGTGCCAGCAGCAAGAGCACCGGGGAGCTGTTTTTT
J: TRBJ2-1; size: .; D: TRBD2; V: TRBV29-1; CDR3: CSVPGLAGTNNEQFF; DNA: TGCAGCGTCCCGGGACTAGCGGGGACCAACAATGAGCAGTTCTTC
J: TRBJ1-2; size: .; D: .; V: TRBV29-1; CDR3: CSVVTPNYGYTF; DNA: TGCAGCGTTGTGACTCCTAACTATGGCTACACCTTC
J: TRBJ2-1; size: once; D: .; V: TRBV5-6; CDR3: CASSSQAGSSYNEQFF; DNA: TGTGCCAGCAGCTCACAAGCCGGGAGCTCCTACAATGAGCAGTTCTTC
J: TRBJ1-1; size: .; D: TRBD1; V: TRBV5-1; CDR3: CASSSTGAPLATEAFF; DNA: TGCGCCAGCAGCTCGACAGGGGCGCCACTGGCCACTGAAGCTTTCTTT
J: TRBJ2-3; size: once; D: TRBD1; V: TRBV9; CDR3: CASSPSGQGSDTQYF; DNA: TGTGCCAGCAGCCCTTCGGGACAGGGATCAGATACGCAGTATTTT
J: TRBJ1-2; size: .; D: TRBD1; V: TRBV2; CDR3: CASSEERGQGSGYTF; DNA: TGTGCCAGCAGTGAAGAGAGGGGGCAGGGAAGTGGCTACACCTTC
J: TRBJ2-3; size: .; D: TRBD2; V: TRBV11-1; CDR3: CASSLTGSGGADTQYF; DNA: TGTGCCAGCAGCTTAACTGGGAGCGGGGGGGCAGATACGCAGTATTTT
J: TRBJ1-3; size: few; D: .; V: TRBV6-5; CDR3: CASRDSGAAGNTIYF; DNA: TGTGCCAGCAGAGACTCAGGGGCGGCTGGAAACACCATATATTTT
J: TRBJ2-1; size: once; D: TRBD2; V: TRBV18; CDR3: CASSSTSGYNEQFF; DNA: TGTGCCAGCTCATCGACTAGCGGGTACAATGAGCAGTTCTTC